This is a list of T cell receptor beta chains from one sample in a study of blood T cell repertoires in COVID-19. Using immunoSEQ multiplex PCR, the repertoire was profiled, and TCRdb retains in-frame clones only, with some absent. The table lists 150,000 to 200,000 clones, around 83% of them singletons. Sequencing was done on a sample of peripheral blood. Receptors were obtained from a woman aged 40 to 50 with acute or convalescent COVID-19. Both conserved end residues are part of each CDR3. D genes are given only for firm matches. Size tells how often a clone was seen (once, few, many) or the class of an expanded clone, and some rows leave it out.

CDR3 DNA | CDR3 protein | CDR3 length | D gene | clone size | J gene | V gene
TGTGCCAGCACCCGCGGGGCTAGCGGGGCCTGGGAGACCCAGTACTTC | CASTRGASGAWETQYF | 16 | TRBD2 | few | TRBJ2-5 | TRBV28
TGCGCCAGCAGCCCGGGACATTTCTCCTACAATGAGCAGTTCTTC | CASSPGHFSYNEQFF | 15 | NA | NA | TRBJ2-1 | TRBV5-1
TGTGCCAGCAGCCAATTTTTTAGTGGGCTGTACAATGAGCAGTTCTTC | CASSQFFSGLYNEQFF | 16 | NA | NA | TRBJ2-1 | TRBV3-1/TRBV3-2
TGTGCCAGCAGCTTATCCGTCCGAAACAGTCACATGAACACTGAAGCTTTCTTT | CASSLSVRNSHMNTEAFF | 18 | NA | NA | TRBJ1-1 | TRBV7-8
TGTGCCAGCAGCTCCGGACATCTAGAAGCCACCGGGGAGCTGTTTTTT | CASSSGHLEATGELFF | 16 | NA | NA | TRBJ2-2 | TRBV7-9
TGTGCCAGCAGCTTGCGGGGAAGCTCCTACAATGAGCAGTTCTTC | CASSLRGSSYNEQFF | 15 | NA | NA | TRBJ2-1 | TRBV5-8
TGTGCCAGCTCACCGGGACAGGCGGCCTCTGGGGCCAACGTCCTGACTTTC | CASSPGQAASGANVLTF | 17 | TRBD1 | NA | TRBJ2-6 | TRBV18
TGTGCCAGCAGCTTAATGATAGGGGCATCAGATACGCAGTATTTT | CASSLMIGASDTQYF | 15 | NA | NA | TRBJ2-3 | TRBV11-2
TGTGCCACCAGCAGAGTAGGCCTAGCGGGAGGCGAGCAGTTCTTC | CATSRVGLAGGEQFF | 15 | TRBD2 | NA | TRBJ2-1 | TRBV15
TGTGCCAGCAGCCCAGGAGTCGGGGGACTCACTGAAGCTTTCTTT | CASSPGVGGLTEAFF | 15 | NA | NA | TRBJ1-1 | TRBV9
TGTGCCAGCAGACTGAGGACAGGGCTGAACACTGAAGCTTTCTTT | CASRLRTGLNTEAFF | 15 | TRBD1 | NA | TRBJ1-1 | TRBV6-5
TGTGCCAGCAGCCTGACTCAGTGGACTGAAGCTTTCTTT | CASSLTQWTEAFF | 13 | NA | once | TRBJ1-1 | TRBV12-3/TRBV12-4
TGTGCCAGCAGCCCGAGCTCCTACGAGCAGTACTTC | CASSPSSYEQYF | 12 | NA | NA | TRBJ2-7 | TRBV14
TGTGCCACCAGCAGAGTCGTACCAGCGCACTACAATGAGCAGTTCTTC | CATSRVVPAHYNEQFF | 16 | NA | NA | TRBJ2-1 | TRBV15
TGTGCCAGCAGTCACCGGGCCGCTCGAGCGGGAGGGTTTACCTACGAGCAGTACTTC | CASSHRAARAGGFTYEQYF | 19 | TRBD2 | NA | TRBJ2-7 | TRBV6-6
TGTGCCAGCTCACCAACAGGGTCTGGGGCCAACGTCCTGACTTTC | CASSPTGSGANVLTF | 15 | NA | NA | TRBJ2-6 | TRBV18
TGTGCCAGCAGTCCCACATACACAGATACGCAGTATTTT | CASSPTYTDTQYF | 13 | NA | few | TRBJ2-3 | TRBV7-9
TGTGCCAGCAGTACTAGACAGGGCCGGGGCACCGGGGAGCTGTTTTTT | CASSTRQGRGTGELFF | 16 | TRBD1 | NA | TRBJ2-2 | TRBV2
TGTGCCAGCAGCGTAGGGGGTAGGGGGAACAACTATGGCTACACCTTC | CASSVGGRGNNYGYTF | 16 | NA | NA | TRBJ1-2 | TRBV9
TGTGCCAGCAGTTCTAATAGACAGGAGCAGTTCTTC | CASSSNRQEQFF | 12 | NA | once | TRBJ2-1 | TRBV6-6
TGTGCCAGCTCATTATTCCCCAGGGATAACGAGCAGTACTTC | CASSLFPRDNEQYF | 14 | NA | NA | TRBJ2-7 | TRBV18
TGTGCCAGCAGCTTGGCAGGGGGGTTCGGTTACGAGCAGTACTTC | CASSLAGGFGYEQYF | 15 | NA | NA | TRBJ2-7 | TRBV5-4
TGTGCCAGCAGCGTCCGGGACAGGGGAAAAGAAAAACTGTTTTTT | CASSVRDRGKEKLFF | 15 | TRBD1 | NA | TRBJ1-4 | TRBV13
TGTGCCATCAGTGAGCCGAGCTCATTAAGCAACTATGGCTACACCTTC | CAISEPSSLSNYGYTF | 16 | NA | NA | TRBJ1-2 | TRBV10-3
TGTGCCAGCAGCCCCTGGGACAGGGGAGAGACCCAGTACTTC | CASSPWDRGETQYF | 14 | TRBD1 | once | TRBJ2-5 | TRBV9
TGTGCCAGCAGTCCCGGGACAGACTATGGCTACACCTTC | CASSPGTDYGYTF | 13 | TRBD1 | NA | TRBJ1-2 | TRBV12-3/TRBV12-4
TGTGCCATCAGTGAGCAGGGAAATAATTCACCCCTCCACTTT | CAISEQGNNSPLHF | 14 | NA | NA | TRBJ1-6 | TRBV10-3
TGCGCCAGCAGCTCCCTGCCGCCTACCCCCTACGAGCAGTACTTC | CASSSLPPTPYEQYF | 15 | NA | few | TRBJ2-7 | TRBV5-1
TGTGCCAGCAGATCCCCGTGGAGTAGCCAAGAGACCCAGTACTTC | CASRSPWSSQETQYF | 15 | NA | few | TRBJ2-5 | TRBV6-5
TGTGCCAGCAGTTTAGACTACAACAATGAGCAGTTCTTC | CASSLDYNNEQFF | 13 | NA | few | TRBJ2-1 | TRBV12-3/TRBV12-4
TGTGCCAGTAGTCCAGCAGATCTGGGGGCCCACACAGATACGCAGTATTTT | CASSPADLGAHTDTQYF | 17 | NA | NA | TRBJ2-3 | TRBV19
TGTGCCAGCAGCCTACTAGAGGCTCGGCCCACAGATACGCAGTATTTT | CASSLLEARPTDTQYF | 16 | NA | NA | TRBJ2-3 | TRBV9
TGTGCCAGCAGTTACACGGAGCGAAACACTGAAGCTTTCTTT | CASSYTERNTEAFF | 14 | NA | NA | TRBJ1-1 | TRBV6-5
TGTGCCAGCAGCTCCCGCCGGGGGTGGGGGGAAAAACTGTTTTTT | CASSSRRGWGEKLFF | 15 | NA | NA | TRBJ1-4 | TRBV7-8
TGTGCCAGCAGTTTGAGCGGTGAGGGAAACACCATATATTTT | CASSLSGEGNTIYF | 14 | NA | NA | TRBJ1-3 | TRBV27
TGTGCCAGCAGTCAATTTACGACAGTTTCCTACGAGCAGTACTTC | CASSQFTTVSYEQYF | 15 | NA | NA | TRBJ2-7 | TRBV28
TGTGCCAGCAGCCCGGCCCCTAGCGGGATCAACAATGAGCAGTTCTTC | CASSPAPSGINNEQFF | 16 | TRBD2 | NA | TRBJ2-1 | TRBV11-2
TGTGCCAGTAGTACCCTTAGCGGGGGGCTCTCCTACGAGCAGTACTTC | CASSTLSGGLSYEQYF | 16 | TRBD2 | NA | TRBJ2-7 | TRBV19
TGTGCCAGCAGTCTCACAGCCAGCTCTGGAAACACCATATATTTT | CASSLTASSGNTIYF | 15 | NA | NA | TRBJ1-3 | TRBV28
TGTGCCAGCAGTTTCTGGGGGCTGCCCTATAATTCACCCCTCCACTTT | CASSFWGLPYNSPLHF | 16 | NA | NA | TRBJ1-6 | TRBV27